The 18 T cell receptor beta chains given below trace back to one sample, sequenced in a study of T cell changes during pregnancy in multiple sclerosis. The table came from immunoSEQ multiplex PCR; TCRdb's copy has only in-frame clones and leaves some out. The sample lists roughly 67,000 clones, roughly nine tenths seen once, with almost 1.5% in the top ten. Specimen: peripheral blood, collected in the second trimester of pregnancy. Receptors were obtained from a female donor with multiple sclerosis, enrolled in a pregnancy study.

V and J are TRBV10-3 and TRBJ1-1; possible D gene TRBD1, 6 bases. There are 17 residues in the CDR3. Trimming cost V 3 bases and J 3 bases, with 20 bases left between them. Germline CDR1 and CDR2: ENHRY and SYGVKD. The CDR3, as DNA: TGTGCCATCAGTGACCCCCCTCAGACAGGAACCGACACTGAAGCTTTCTTT. Its protein product is CAISDPPQTGTDTEAFF.

The CDR3 nucleotides are TGTGCCAGCAGCCAGAGACAGGTAGCGGGTTATGGCTACACCTTC. Its translation: CASSQRQVAGYGYTF. The chain is built from TRBV4-2 and TRBJ1-2, with D possibly matching TRBD1 (6 bases). This CDR3 is 15 amino acids long. Germline lookup yields CDR1 LGHNA and CDR2 YNFKEQ. V lost 3 bases and J 5 bases, leaving 16 bases between the germline ends.

The CDR3, as DNA: TGTGCCAGCAGCTTAGTAGGACAGACTTACGAGCAGTACTTC. Amino acids: CASSLVGQTYEQYF. The chain has TRBV7-2 and TRBJ2-7; a weak D match, TRBD1 (6 bases). This CDR3 is built from 14 residues. Trimming removed 1 base from V and 4 bases from J, with 11 bases in between. Germline CDR1 and CDR2: SGHTA and FQGNSA. Variable domain in full (rest from reference TRBV7-2 and TRBJ2-7): GAGVSQSPSNKVTEKGKDVELRCDPISGHTALYWYRQSLGQGLEFLIYFQGNSAPDKSGLPSDRFSAERTGGSVSTLTIQRTQQEDSAVYLCASSLVGQTYEQYFGPGTRLTVT.

This clone was seen a single time. CDR3 sequence reads: CASRNGQATNYGYTF. CDR3 nucleotides: TGTGCCAGCAGAAACGGACAGGCTACTAACTATGGCTACACCTTC. The J gene is TRBJ1-2, the V gene TRBV27; 7 positions agree with TRBD1. CDR1 MNHEY and CDR2 SMNVEV come from the germline V gene (reference sequence). V shed 6 bases and J 0 bases; nucleotides not matched to a gene: 7. The CDR3 length is 15 residues.

This chain links TRBV5-1 with TRBJ1-5; TRBD1 might be the D (5 bases). The CDR3 length is 15 residues. Germline assignment: CDR1 SGHRS and CDR2 YFSETQ. Trimming took 2 bases from V and 6 from J, leaving 15 bases between them. The CDR3 protein is CASSFNGGGAQPQHF. Here the CDR3 DNA reads TGCGCCAGCAGCTTTAATGGCGGAGGGGCTCAGCCCCAGCATTTT.

The chain carries TRBV5-6 and TRBJ2-7; 7 bases align to TRBD2. The CDR3 covers 14 residues. Trimming removed 4 bases from V and 2 bases from J; junction bases left unmatched: 6. CDR1 and CDR2 from the germline V gene are SGHDT and YYEEEE. The CDR3 bases are TGTGCCAGCAGCAATACCGGGACTACCTACGAGCAGTACTTC. Translation: CASSNTGTTYEQYF.

This chain uses TRBV6-5 with TRBJ2-7, with 9 bases fitting TRBD1. The CDR3 covers 14 residues. The germline V gene encodes CDR1 MNHEY and CDR2 SVGAGI. Trimming at V came to 6 bases and at J to 2 bases, leaving 5 bases not matched to a gene. The CDR3 loop reads CASRTGGRPYEQYF. The CDR3, as DNA: TGTGCCAGCAGGACAGGGGGGCGACCCTACGAGCAGTACTTC.

This sequence joins TRBV18 and TRBJ2-2; D gene ambiguous. CDR1 and CDR2 from the germline V gene are KGHSH and LQKENI. Trimming left V 2 bases short and J 0 bases short, with 7 bases between. The CDR3 spans 15 residues. This chain's CDR3 is CASSPLLTNTGELFF. CDR3 coding DNA: TGTGCCAGCTCACCATTACTAACGAACACCGGGGAGCTGTTTTTT.

The sample holds one count of this clone. The rearrangement uses TRBV6-1 and TRBJ2-5, with D maybe TRBD2 (6 bases). V gave up 4 bases and J gave up 1 base, with 22 bases separating them. CDR3 length equals 18 residues. The V gene's germline CDR1 is MNHNS and CDR2 SASEGT. This CDR3 is CASSGSGRLPPVQETQYF. Written as DNA, the CDR3 is TGTGCCAGCAGTGGCTCCGGGAGACTACCTCCGGTCCAAGAGACCCAGTACTTC.

J is TRBJ1-5 and V is TRBV7-9; possibly TRBD1 for D (6 bases). Trimming took 6 bases from V and 2 from J, leaving 11 bases between them. This CDR3 comprises 14 residues. Germline loops: CDR1 SEHNR, CDR2 FQNEAQ (reference sequence). CDR3 DNA: TGTGCCAGCAGTCGGTCAGGGGGCAATCAGCCCCAGCATTTT. Amino acid sequence: CASSRSGGNQPQHF.

This rearrangement joins TRBV18 to TRBJ1-5, with D possibly matching TRBD1 (6 bases). The V gene's germline CDR1 is KGHSH and CDR2 LQKENI. The CDR3 is 16 amino acids. Trimming cost V 6 bases and J 4 bases, with 19 bases left between them. CDR3 DNA sequence: TGTGCCAGCTCTCTTCAGCCTAGGCAGGGGAATCAGCCCCAGCATTTT. This sequence encodes CASSLQPRQGNQPQHF.

The V call is TRBV5-1, the J call TRBJ1-3, with D tentatively TRBD1 (5 bases). V was shortened by 0 bases and J by 0 bases, with 13 bases between the two germline ends. The germline CDR1 and CDR2 sequences are SGHRS and YFSETQ. The CDR3 is made up of 17 amino acids. CDR3 in amino acids: CASSLGRTRSSGNTIYF. In DNA form, the CDR3 reads TGCGCCAGCAGCTTGGGTCGGACACGGAGCTCTGGAAACACCATATATTTT.

This chain connects TRBV29-1 to TRBJ2-7; maybe TRBD1 (7 bases). V was pared by 7 bases and J by 1 base, with 14 bases between. CDR1 and CDR2 from the germline V gene are SQVTM and ANQGSEA. The CDR3 totals 13 residues. The CDR3 region has the DNA TGCAGCGCATTGACAGGGAGGTCCTACGAGCAGTACTTC. Translating it yields CSALTGRSYEQYF.

This chain's CDR3 is CASSLAQGVAYEQYF. The CDR3 coding sequence is TGTGCCAGCAGCTTGGCCCAGGGGGTGGCCTACGAGCAGTACTTC. The chain employs TRBV5-4 and TRBJ2-7, with 7 bases that match TRBD1. The junction had 5 bases not matched to a gene; V was cut back by 0 bases and J by 2 bases. The CDR3 runs 15 residues. Germline CDR1 is SGHNT and CDR2 is YYREEE (reference sequence).

The chain uses TRBV5-4 and TRBJ2-3; D perhaps matches TRBD1 (7 bases). Germline-derived CDR1 and CDR2 are SGHNT and YYREEE (reference sequence). This CDR3 region has 16 residues. Trimming stripped 0 bases from V and 4 bases from J, with 15 bases between. In nucleotides, the CDR3 is TGTGCCAGCAGCTTGGGTGGAGGGGGCGCGTCAGATACGCAGTATTTT. This translates into CASSLGGGGASDTQYF.

This chain joins TRBV7-8 and TRBJ1-1, with 7 bases that match TRBD1. The CDR3 is 13 residues long. V was clipped by 5 bases and J by 8 bases; unmatched bases: 8. Germline V gene lookup returns CDR1 SGHVS and CDR2 FQNEAQ. The CDR3: CASSKAAGGEAFF. The CDR3 DNA sequence: TGTGCCAGCAGCAAGGCGGCAGGGGGAGAAGCTTTCTTT.

The chain is built from TRBV5-1 and TRBJ2-5; D gene ambiguous. The germline V gene has CDR1 SGHRS and CDR2 YFSETQ. The V end lost 1 base, the J end lost 6 bases, and 10 bases lay between the germline ends. The CDR3 sequence is 13 residues long. Written as DNA, the CDR3 is TGCGCCAGCAGCTTGTCCAGTAGCAAGACCCAGTACTTC. It codes for CASSLSSSKTQYF.

The chain combines TRBV19 with TRBJ1-5; D is possibly TRBD1 (5 bases). Germline assignment: CDR1 LNHDA and CDR2 SQIVND (reference sequence). Trimming took 9 bases from V and 4 from J, leaving 16 bases between them. The CDR3 is 14 amino acids. CDR3 sequence reads: CASSKGQKNQPQHF. Written as DNA, the CDR3 is TGTGCCAGCTCAAAGGGGCAGAAGAATCAGCCCCAGCATTTT.